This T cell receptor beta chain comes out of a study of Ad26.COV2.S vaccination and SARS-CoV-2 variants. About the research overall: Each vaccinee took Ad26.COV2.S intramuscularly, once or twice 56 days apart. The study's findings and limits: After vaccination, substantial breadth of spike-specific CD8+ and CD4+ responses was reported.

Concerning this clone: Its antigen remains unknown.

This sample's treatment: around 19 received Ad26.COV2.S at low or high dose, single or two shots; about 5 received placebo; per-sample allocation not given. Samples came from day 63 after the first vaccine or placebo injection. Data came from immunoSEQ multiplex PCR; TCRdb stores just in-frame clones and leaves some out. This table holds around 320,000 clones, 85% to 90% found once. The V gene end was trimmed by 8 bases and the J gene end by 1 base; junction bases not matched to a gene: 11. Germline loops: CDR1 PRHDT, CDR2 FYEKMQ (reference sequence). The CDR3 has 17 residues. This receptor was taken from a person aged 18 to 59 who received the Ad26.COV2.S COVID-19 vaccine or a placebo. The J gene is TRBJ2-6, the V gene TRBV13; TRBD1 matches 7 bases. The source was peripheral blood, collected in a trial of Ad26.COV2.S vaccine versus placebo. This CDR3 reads CASRNRAGGSGANVLTF. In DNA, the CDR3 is TGTGCCAGCCGAAACCGGGCAGGGGGTTCTGGGGCCAACGTCCTGACTTTC.